Here is one T cell receptor beta chain with its context. The target antigen is unknown. This entry belongs to a study of T cells in localized non-small cell lung cancer. General observations from the study: Of the top 100 tumor clones, median around 50 were in adjacent lung, 25 to 35 among its top 100. Prolonged overall survival went with higher T cell density in the blood.

The data were produced by immunoSEQ multiplex PCR, yet TCRdb's version contains in-frame clones alone and is incomplete. The table records more than 9,000 clones, roughly half of them present only once. CDR3 length: 17 residues. The germline CDR1 and CDR2 sequences are LGHNT and FRNRAP. V gave up 3 bases and J gave up 1 base, with 19 bases separating them. The J gene is TRBJ2-7, the V gene TRBV12-5, with no clear D. The sample in question was lymph node tissue, obtained before any cancer treatment. The TCR originated in a woman aged 40 to 75 with stage II squamous cell lung carcinoma. CDR3 coding DNA: TGTGCTAGTGGTTTAAGTGTGGGCAACAAGTTGTCCTACGAGCAGTACTTC. This gives the protein CASGLSVGNKLSYEQYF.